One sample yielded the 9 T cell receptor beta chains listed below, sequenced in a study of neoadjuvant nivolumab and ipilimumab in lung cancer (dated by TCRdb to about 2020). This specimen's time point label, per the study, means: pretherapy, before neoadjuvant immune checkpoint inhibitors. The library was obtained by the immunoSEQ multiplex PCR assay. Sourced from immuneACCESS, this table was stored by TCRdb with only in-frame sequences that have V and J called. A share of the clones is absent; for the studies checked, an unresolved V gene accounts for under half, and the remainder has no known explanation. The table for this sample lists more than 40,000 clones; 85% to 90% of them were counted only once. The biggest ten clones account for about 4% of the sample. Here the sequenced sample was blood, taken before neoadjuvant nivolumab, alone or with ipilimumab. The source is an adult with non-small cell lung cancer. Some clones in this sample may be carry-over from other donors' samples.

This chain links TRBV11-3 with TRBJ2-1, with D tentatively TRBD1 or TRBD2 (5 bases each). From germline, CDR1 is SGHNT and CDR2 YENEEA. This CDR3 comprises 14 residues. Trimming cost V 1 base and J 7 bases, with 11 bases left between them. The CDR3 coding sequence is TGTGCCAGCAGCTTAGCGTGGGACCCAAATGAGCAGTTCTTC. Its protein product is CASSLAWDPNEQFF.

The chain recombines TRBV30 with TRBJ2-5, with 12 bases matching TRBD1. J was trimmed by 5 bases and V by 1 base; bases with no gene match: 5. The CDR3 loop spans 15 amino acids. Germline V CDR1 and CDR2: GTSNPN, SVGIG (reference sequence). CDR3 region: CAWSGDRGRRETQYF. The CDR3 DNA reads TGTGCCTGGAGTGGGGACAGGGGGCGCCGGGAGACCCAGTACTTC.

This sequence joins TRBV11-2 and TRBJ2-7; D remains ambiguous. There are 13 residues in the CDR3. The germline gives CDR1 SGHAT, CDR2 FQNNGV. The V and J ends lost 1 base and 7 bases respectively, with 11 bases between them. This chain's CDR3 is CASSLVGPYEQYF. The CDR3 bases are TGTGCCAGCAGCTTAGTTGGTCCTTATGAGCAGTACTTC.

Only a few counts were recorded for this clone. The V and J genes are TRBV20-1 and TRBJ2-3; D uncertain. V dropped 1 base and J dropped 5 bases, with 4 bases sitting between them. The length of the CDR3 is 11 residues. The germline V gene encodes CDR1 DFQATT and CDR2 SNEGSKA (reference sequence). The CDR3 is CSARVIDTQYF. In DNA form, the CDR3 reads TGCAGTGCTAGAGTCATAGATACGCAGTATTTT.

The chain combines TRBV6-5 with TRBJ2-7; D is undetermined. CDR1 and CDR2 (germline): MNHEY, SVGAGI. V dropped 0 bases and J dropped 6 bases, with 18 bases sitting between them. The CDR3 is 16 amino acids. The CDR3 DNA follows: TGTGCCAGCAGTTACTCGATAGCCGCCTCCCAAGGCGAGCAGTACTTC. Amino acids: CASSYSIAASQGEQYF.

The rearrangement uses TRBV7-9 and TRBJ2-3, with D tentatively TRBD2 (7 bases). V lost 7 bases, J lost 1 base, and 21 bases lay in between. The CDR3 spans 17 residues. Per the germline V gene, CDR1 is SEHNR and CDR2 is FQNEAQ (reference sequence). The CDR3 spells CASTLERDKVRTDTQYF. CDR3 DNA: TGTGCCAGCACCCTTGAGCGGGACAAGGTACGCACAGATACGCAGTATTTT.

The chain uses TRBV20-1 and TRBJ2-3, with D perhaps matching TRBD1 (7 bases). Trimming left V 4 bases short and J 7 bases short, with 9 bases between. Per the germline V gene, CDR1 is DFQATT and CDR2 is SNEGSKA (reference sequence). The CDR3 runs 11 residues. CDR3 loop: CSATGGNTQYF. For the CDR3, the DNA is TGCAGTGCTACAGGGGGGAATACGCAGTATTTT.

The chain employs TRBV5-4 and TRBJ2-3; TRBD1 matches 10 bases. The CDR3 loop spans 14 amino acids. Germline V gene data show CDR1 as SGHNT and CDR2 as YYREEE (reference sequence). The CDR3 bases are TGTGCTTGTCGTCGGGACAGGGGTACAGATACGCAGTATTTT. This gives the protein CACRRDRGTDTQYF.

Points on this clone: One junction end does not reproduce the germline sequence, and a read error may be involved. The rearrangement joins TRBV7-7 to TRBJ2-5; the D gene is possibly TRBD2 (5 bases). The CDR3 is 16 amino acids. Germline CDR1 reads SSHAT; CDR2 reads FNYEAQ (reference sequence). In nucleotides, the CDR3 is TGTGCTAGCAGCTTGGGTGGCGCGGGCCTAAAAGAGACCCAGTACTTC. Amino acids: CASSLGGAGLKETQYF.